These 25 T cell receptor beta chains came from one sample sequenced in a study of cytomegalovirus exposure and HLA in healthy donors (TCRdb year 2017). Library preparation was by the immunoSEQ multiplex PCR assay. The multiplex PCR relied on a mix of 60 forward primers for TCR Vbeta segments and 13 reverse primers for TCR Jbeta segments. The table comes from immuneACCESS by way of TCRdb, which keeps in-frame sequences with V and J called. Part of the clones is missing from these tables; in studies checked, under half for an unresolved V gene and the rest for unknown reasons. Here the sample has more than 100,000 clones; around 61% occur a single time. The ten most abundant clones make up roughly 3% of the sample. Sequencing was done on a sample of PBMCs. These receptors were collected from a woman between 45 and 65 years old in good health and CMV-seronegative.

This clone was observed a few times. The DNA for the CDR3 is TGTGCCAGCAGCTTAGAGCAGGGCCAAGAGACCCAGTACTTC. Protein product: CASSLEQGQETQYF. This chain links TRBV11-3 with TRBJ2-5, with D perhaps matching TRBD1 (5 bases). This CDR3 contains 14 residues. Deletions cut 0 bases from V and 1 base from J, with 6 bases between. Germline assignment: CDR1 SGHNT and CDR2 YENEEA.

J is TRBJ1-5 and V is TRBV5-1; the D gene is possibly TRBD1 (6 bases). V lost 1 base, J lost 4 bases, and 12 bases lay in between. CDR1 and CDR2 (germline): SGHRS, YFSETQ. The CDR3 runs 15 residues. CDR3: CASSLSGGSNQPQHF. The CDR3 DNA sequence: TGCGCCAGCAGCTTGTCGGGGGGCAGTAATCAGCCCCAGCATTTT. Variable domain in full (rest from reference TRBV5-1 and TRBJ1-5): KAGVTQTPRYLIKTRGQQVTLSCSPISGHRSVSWYQQTPGQGLQFLFEYFSETQRNKGNFPGRFSGRQFSNSRSEMNVSTLELGDSALYLCASSLSGGSNQPQHFGDGTRLSIL.

The chain uses TRBV2 and TRBJ2-7, with unresolved D. The V gene lost 1 base and the J gene lost 2 bases, with 9 bases spanning the gap. This CDR3 region has 14 residues. From germline, CDR1 is SNHLY and CDR2 FYNNEI. The CDR3 sequence is CASSEGRFPYEQYF. The CDR3 DNA sequence: TGTGCCAGCAGTGAAGGTCGGTTCCCCTACGAGCAGTACTTC.

The V and J genes are TRBV27 and TRBJ2-4; D unclear. This CDR3 region has 15 residues. The germline V gene encodes CDR1 MNHEY and CDR2 SMNVEV (reference sequence). Trimming left V 5 bases short and J 2 bases short, with 13 bases between. The CDR3 nucleotides are TGTGCCAGCAGTCCTGGAGACGGAACCAAAAACATTCAGTACTTC. Translated: CASSPGDGTKNIQYF.

The chain carries TRBV5-1 and TRBJ2-1; 9 positions match TRBD2. This CDR3 region has 16 residues. V was clipped by 4 bases and J by 4 bases; unmatched bases: 9. Germline CDR1 and CDR2: SGHRS and YFSETQ. CDR3 residues: CASSANLAGSYNEQFF. The CDR3 DNA reads TGCGCCAGCAGCGCCAACCTAGCGGGGTCTTACAATGAGCAGTTCTTC.

The chain links TRBV7-9 to TRBJ2-7; 7 nucleotides line up with TRBD1. With V trimmed by 2 bases and J by 0 bases, 1 base remained unmatched. Germline CDR1 and CDR2: SEHNR and FQNEAQ (reference sequence). This CDR3 is built from 14 residues. The CDR3 spells CASSLRDSSYEQYF. The CDR3 bases are TGTGCCAGCAGCTTACGGGACAGCTCCTACGAGCAGTACTTC.

The chain uses TRBV5-4 and TRBJ2-1, with TRBD2 matching 9 bases. This CDR3 contains 15 residues. The V segment lost 1 base and the J segment 7 bases; nucleotides outside the gene matches: 6. The germline CDR1 and CDR2 sequences are SGHNT and YYREEE (reference sequence). CDR3 protein: CASSLISSGANEQFF. The CDR3, as DNA: TGTGCCAGCAGCTTGATCTCTAGCGGGGCGAATGAGCAGTTCTTC.

V is TRBV5-4 and J is TRBJ2-3, with TRBD1 identical over 8 bases. The CDR3 consists of 16 residues. The germline gives CDR1 SGHNT, CDR2 YYREEE (reference sequence). V shed 4 bases and J 2 bases; nucleotides not matched to a gene: 9. The DNA for the CDR3 is TGTGCCAGCAGCAAAAGACAGGGGATAGTCACAGATACGCAGTATTTT. Its protein is CASSKRQGIVTDTQYF.

This rearrangement joins TRBV7-9 to TRBJ1-1; D is perhaps TRBD1 (5 bases). The CDR3 is 14 amino acids. The V end lost 2 bases, the J end lost 4 bases, and 11 bases lay between the germline ends. The germline CDR1 and CDR2 sequences are SEHNR and FQNEAQ (reference sequence). The DNA for the CDR3 is TGTGCCAGCAGCTTAAGTCAGGGCGTCACTGAAGCTTTCTTT. It encodes CASSLSQGVTEAFF.

The chain joins TRBV12-5 to TRBJ2-3; 9 bases agree with TRBD1. J lost 1 base, V lost 0 bases, and 8 bases had no gene match. The germline V gene has CDR1 LGHNT and CDR2 FRNRAP. CDR3 length equals 18 residues. The CDR3 bases are TGTGCTAGTGGTTTGGTTCTTGGGACAGGGTTAGGCACAGATACGCAGTATTTT. Its translation is CASGLVLGTGLGTDTQYF. Complete variable domain (other parts from reference TRBV12-5 and TRBJ2-3): DARVTQTPRHKVTEMGQEVTMRCQPILGHNTVFWYRQTMMQGLELLAYFRNRAPLDDSGMPKDRFSAEMPDATLATLKIQPSEPRDSAVYFCASGLVLGTGLGTDTQYFGPGTRLTVL.

The chain uses TRBV6-5 and TRBJ1-1; 11 bases agree with TRBD1. CDR1 and CDR2 from the germline V gene are MNHEY and SVGAGI. This CDR3 is 16 amino acids long. Trimming removed 0 bases from V and 4 bases from J; junction bases left unmatched: 4. In nucleotides, the CDR3 is TGTGCCAGCAGTTACTCAAGGGACAGGGGGGGCACTGAAGCTTTCTTT. Its translation is CASSYSRDRGGTEAFF.

The chain couples TRBV11-2 to TRBJ2-2, with 9 bases identical to TRBD2. The V and J ends lost 3 bases and 3 bases, in that order; junction bases with no gene match: 5. The V gene's germline CDR1 is SGHAT and CDR2 FQNNGV. The CDR3 is 16 residues long. The CDR3 nucleotides read TGTGCCAGCAGCTTGAGAGTAGCGGGAGACACCGGGGAGCTGTTTTTT. Amino acids: CASSLRVAGDTGELFF.

V gene TRBV2 combines with J gene TRBJ1-2; D not certain. The CDR3 runs 13 residues. Looked up from germline, CDR1 is SNHLY and CDR2 is FYNNEI. V dropped 3 bases and J dropped 0 bases, with 5 bases sitting between them. CDR3 nucleotides: TGTGCCAGCAGTGACAATCCTAACTATGGCTACACCTTC. Amino acids: CASSDNPNYGYTF. The full variable domain, in which reference TRBV2 and TRBJ1-2 provide the parts outside the CDR3, is EPEVTQTPSHQVTQMGQEVILRCVPISNHLYFYWYRQILGQKVEFLVSFYNNEISEKSEIFDDQFSVERPDGSNFTLKIRSTKLEDSAMYFCASSDNPNYGYTFGSGTRLTVV.

About this clone itself: The junction differs from germline at one of its ends, possibly a read error. The V gene is TRBV7-9, the J gene TRBJ2-3; D gene ambiguous. This CDR3 has 12 residues. The V gene's germline CDR1 is SEHNR and CDR2 FQNEAQ (reference sequence). CDR3 nucleotides: TGTTCCAGCAGCTACAATCGAGATACGCAGTATTTT. Protein: CSSSYNRDTQYF.

The gene calls are TRBV11-3 and TRBJ2-6; tentative D call: TRBD2 (5 bases). V dropped 2 bases and J dropped 1 base, with 12 bases sitting between them. CDR1 SGHNT and CDR2 YENEEA come from the germline V gene. CDR3 size: 17 residues. The CDR3 sequence is CASSLRPGGSGANVLTF. The CDR3, as DNA: TGTGCCAGCAGCTTACGGCCGGGCGGGTCTGGGGCCAACGTCCTGACTTTC.

This rearrangement joins TRBV5-1 to TRBJ1-5; TRBD1 is a possible D gene (5 bases). Looked up from germline, CDR1 is SGHRS and CDR2 is YFSETQ. CDR3 length: 14 residues. V was pared by 0 bases and J by 4 bases, with 8 bases between. The CDR3 is CASSLGGENQPQHF. The CDR3 DNA follows: TGCGCCAGCAGCTTGGGGGGGGAGAATCAGCCCCAGCATTTT.

DNA for the CDR3: TGTGCCACAAAAGCGGGACGAAACACCGGGGAGCTGTTTTTT. Protein product: CATKAGRNTGELFF. The chain combines TRBV19 with TRBJ2-2; 7 bases fit TRBD2. Germline loops: CDR1 LNHDA, CDR2 SQIVND (reference sequence). With 10 bases clipped from V and 2 bases from J, the junction kept 7 bases outside the gene matches. CDR3 length equals 14 residues.

This clone came up once. The J gene is TRBJ2-5, the V gene TRBV18; D is possibly TRBD1 (7 bases). The CDR3 spans 14 residues. CDR1 KGHSH and CDR2 LQKENI come from the germline V gene. Trimming took off 0 bases at V and 7 bases at J, with 12 bases between the two ends. The CDR3 sequence: CASSPPAQGGTQYF. The CDR3 coding sequence is TGTGCCAGCTCACCACCGGCGCAGGGGGGGACCCAGTACTTC. Drawing the rest from reference TRBV18 and TRBJ2-5, the complete variable domain is NAGVMQNPRHLVRRRGQEARLRCSPMKGHSHVYWYRQLPEEGLKFMVYLQKENIIDESGMPKERFSAEFPKEGPSILRIQQVVRGDSAAYFCASSPPAQGGTQYFGPGTRLLVL.

The chain uses TRBV28 and TRBJ1-2; 9 bases agree with TRBD1. CDR1 and CDR2 from the germline V gene are MDHEN and SYDVKM. The CDR3 runs 16 residues. V was pared by 6 bases and J by 2 bases, with 10 bases of the junction left unmatched. CDR3 region: CASRPTGGMGNYGYTF. The CDR3 nucleotides read TGTGCCAGCAGGCCTACAGGGGGCATGGGGAACTATGGCTACACCTTC.

The chain recombines TRBV5-6 with TRBJ1-2; no reliable D call. The V end was cut by 4 bases, the J end by 8 bases, with 18 bases between. The CDR3 runs to 14 residues. The germline CDR1 and CDR2 sequences are SGHDT and YYEEEE. Here the CDR3 reads CASSLPGSVRGYTF. CDR3 nucleotides: TGTGCCAGCAGCCTACCGGGATCCGTTCGGGGCTACACCTTC.

The chain is built from TRBV5-4 and TRBJ1-2; D not resolved. The CDR3 contains 12 residues. CDR1 is SGHNT, CDR2 YYREEE, per germline (reference sequence). V was shortened by 2 bases and J by 8 bases, with 10 bases between the two germline ends. The CDR3 spells CASSLYAVGYTF. The CDR3 nucleotides are TGTGCCAGCAGCTTATATGCGGTGGGCTACACCTTC.

The chain employs TRBV4-1 and TRBJ2-1; tentative D call: TRBD2 (5 bases). From germline, CDR1 is MGHRA and CDR2 YSYEKL. The ends were cut back, 1 base at V and 4 bases at J, with 8 bases in the middle. The CDR3 is 14 residues long. This CDR3 reads CASSQGGDYNEQFF. The CDR3 bases are TGCGCCAGCAGCCAAGGGGGAGATTACAATGAGCAGTTCTTC.

This chain joins TRBV2 and TRBJ1-4; no clear D. The V gene lost 0 bases and the J gene lost 2 bases, with 7 bases spanning the gap. The CDR3 has 15 amino acids. The germline V gene has CDR1 SNHLY and CDR2 FYNNEI. The CDR3 DNA sequence: TGTGCCAGCAGTGAAGCGCGGGGTACTAATGAAAAACTGTTTTTT. This gives the protein CASSEARGTNEKLFF.

The V gene is TRBV2, the J gene TRBJ2-2; 9 nucleotides line up with TRBD1. The CDR3 loop spans 13 amino acids. Trimming took 5 bases from V and 6 from J; bases not matched to a gene: 1. Germline V gene data show CDR1 as SNHLY and CDR2 as FYNNEI. The DNA of the CDR3 is TGTGCCAGCAGTTACAGGGGGCCCGGGGAGCTGTTTTTT. Translation gives CASSYRGPGELFF.

This clone was counted only a few times. V is TRBV19 and J is TRBJ1-4; D ambiguous. V was clipped by 3 bases and J by 7 bases, with 6 bases between them. The germline V gene has CDR1 LNHDA and CDR2 SQIVND (reference sequence). The CDR3 has 12 amino acids. The CDR3 protein is CASSILSEKLFF. The DNA of the CDR3 is TGTGCCAGTAGTATTTTGAGTGAAAAACTGTTTTTT. Filled out from reference TRBV19 and TRBJ1-4, the complete variable domain reads DGGITQSPKYLFRKEGQNVTLSCEQNLNHDAMYWYRQDPGQGLRLIYYSQIVNDFQKGDIAEGYSVSREKKESFPLTVTSAQKNPTAFYLCASSILSEKLFFGSGTQLSVL.